The 20 T cell receptor beta chains listed next were all sequenced from one sample in a study of response to subunit inactivated influenza vaccine (dated by TCRdb to 2017 to 2018). Library generation was performed with RT-PCR. Sequencing relied on an Illumina HiSeq 2500. TCRdb trimmed public reads at Q25 via fastp, called clones via MiXCR and kept in-frame beta chains. Rows with one shared CDR3 protein collapse into an entry with the most common genes and DNA. Counted in this sample were 150,000 to 200,000 distinct CDR3 sequences; approximately 12% of them appeared once. The top ten clonotypes cover 25% to 30% of the sample. The same specimen was also included in a second study, on T cells expressing NK-cell markers. The second source states: TCR beta cDNA libraries were made by 5'RACE template switching that added a universal primer site and unique molecular identifiers.

Here the sequenced sample was CD8+ T cells sorted from PBMCs, taken 11 to 12 days after vaccination. These receptors all come from a man aged 45-65 years who received an inactivated influenza vaccine. Donor details come from another sample of the same person, matched by shared clones.

This clonotype was seen ten or more times. V gene TRBV4-3 combines with J gene TRBJ1-2; 7 bases map to TRBD1. CDR1 and CDR2 (germline): LGHNA, YSLEER. The CDR3 totals 14 residues. After removal of 4 bases from V and 4 bases from J, the junction contained 6 bases not matched to a gene. For the CDR3, the DNA is TGCGCCAGCAGCCCGGGGACAGCCACCTATGGCTACACCTTC. Translating it yields CASSPGTATYGYTF.

This clonotype appeared a few times. This chain connects TRBV20-1 to TRBJ2-7; TRBD1 is a possible D gene (6 bases). Trimming took off 3 bases at V and 5 bases at J, with 14 bases between the two ends. CDR3 size: 13 residues. Germline V gene lookup returns CDR1 DFQATT and CDR2 SNEGSKA (reference sequence). The CDR3, as DNA: TGCAGTGCTAGGGACAGAGGTAAACACGAGCAGTACTTC. This translates into CSARDRGKHEQYF.

The chain links TRBV3-1 to TRBJ2-7, with D possibly matching TRBD2 (6 bases). Looked up from germline, CDR1 is LGHDT and CDR2 is YNNKEL (reference sequence). V lost 0 bases and J 9 bases, leaving 12 bases between the germline ends. The CDR3 consists of 13 residues. The CDR3 coding sequence is TGTGCCAGCAGCCAAGATGGGGCGGGGCCGCAGTACTTC. This translates into CASSQDGAGPQYF.

This clonotype came up a few times. V is TRBV12-3 or TRBV12-4 and J is TRBJ1-4; 9 bases line up with TRBD1. J lost 7 bases, V lost 5 bases, and 5 bases had no gene match. This CDR3 comprises 14 residues. CDR3 sequence: CASSQRDRAEKLFF. The DNA of the CDR3 is TGTGCCAGCAGTCAACGGGACAGGGCTGAAAAACTGTTTTTT.

CDR3 protein: CASSSAISGTNTDTQYF. In DNA, the CDR3 is TGCGCCAGCAGCTCGGCAATAAGCGGGACTAACACAGATACGCAGTATTTT. The chain links TRBV5-1 to TRBJ2-3, with TRBD2 identical over 7 bases. V shed 3 bases and J 2 bases; nucleotides not matched to a gene: 12. The germline V gene encodes CDR1 SGHRS and CDR2 YFSETQ. The CDR3 contains 17 residues. The entire variable domain, with the rest obtained from reference TRBV5-1 and TRBJ2-3, is as follows: KAGVTQTPRYLIKTRGQQVTLSCSPISGHRSVSWYQQTPGQGLQFLFEYFSETQRNKGNFPGRFSGRQFSNSRSEMNVSTLELGDSALYLCASSSAISGTNTDTQYFGPGTRLTVL.

The chain links TRBV27 to TRBJ2-1; possible D gene TRBD2, 6 bases. The CDR3 has 16 amino acids. Germline CDR1 reads MNHEY; CDR2 reads SMNVEV (reference sequence). Trimming took off 6 bases at V and 0 bases at J, with 15 bases between the two ends. The CDR3 bases are TGTGCCAGCAGCCCAGCTAGCGTGAGCTCCTACAATGAGCAGTTCTTC. Its protein is CASSPASVSSYNEQFF.

This clonotype has just a few counts. The J gene is TRBJ2-1, the V gene TRBV7-9; TRBD2 matches at 14 bases. The ends lost 5 bases at V and 9 bases at J; junction bases unmatched: 6. Germline V gives CDR1 SEHNR, CDR2 FQNEAQ (reference sequence). The CDR3 is 15 residues long. The CDR3 here is CASSPGTSGSGEQFF. CDR3 DNA: TGTGCCAGCAGCCCCGGGACTAGCGGGAGCGGTGAGCAGTTCTTC.

V is TRBV6-1 and J is TRBJ2-7, with D possibly matching TRBD1 (5 bases). Germline V CDR1 and CDR2: MNHNS, SASEGT. CDR3 length: 13 residues. The V and J ends lost 6 bases and 3 bases respectively, with 12 bases between them. CDR3 nucleotide sequence: TGTGCCAGCAGCCCGTACGACAGCTACGAGCAGTACTTC. Protein sequence: CASSPYDSYEQYF.

The V and J genes are TRBV13 and TRBJ2-7; D possibly matches TRBD1 or TRBD2 (5 bases each). CDR1 is PRHDT and CDR2 is FYEKMQ in the germline V gene (reference sequence). V was clipped by 2 bases and J by 6 bases, with 17 bases between them. CDR3 length: 15 amino acids. The CDR3 DNA sequence: TGTGCCAGCAGCTTACGGGCAGGGAGCTTTAGCGAGCAGTACTTC. This gives the protein CASSLRAGSFSEQYF.

The chain has TRBV28 and TRBJ1-2, with a possible D match to TRBD1 (6 bases). Trimming took off 6 bases at V and 6 bases at J, with 17 bases between the two ends. Germline V CDR1 and CDR2: MDHEN, SYDVKM. There are 14 residues in the CDR3. The CDR3 region is CASSPQGRADGYTF. CDR3 bases: TGTGCCAGCAGCCCCCAGGGGAGGGCTGATGGCTACACCTTC.

The CDR3 DNA is TGTGCCAGTAGTATAGGCACAGGGGTAGTTATGAACACTGAAGCTTTCTTT. It specifies CASSIGTGVVMNTEAFF. The chain joins TRBV19 to TRBJ1-1, with TRBD1 matching over 7 bases. The length of the CDR3 is 17 residues. Germline lookup yields CDR1 LNHDA and CDR2 SQIVND (reference sequence). Trimming at V came to 1 base and at J to 0 bases, leaving 8 bases not matched to a gene.

The chain has TRBV11-2 and TRBJ2-1, with 13 bases that match TRBD2. The CDR3 is 15 residues long. Germline CDR1 is SGHAT and CDR2 is FQNNGV. Trimming took 5 bases from V and 8 from J; bases not matched to a gene: 6. Here the CDR3 reads CASSIGLAGVHEQFF. DNA of the CDR3: TGTGCCAGCAGCATCGGACTAGCGGGAGTCCATGAGCAGTTCTTC.

Here the CDR3 DNA reads TGTGCCAGCAGCTTGGGACTAGAGTACACCGGGGAGCTGTTTTTT. Translating it yields CASSLGLEYTGELFF. The J gene is TRBJ2-2, the V gene TRBV5-5; the D gene is possibly TRBD2 (6 bases). V shed 0 bases and J shed 3 bases, with 9 bases lying between them. Germline lookup yields CDR1 SGHKS and CDR2 YYEKEE (reference sequence). CDR3 length: 15 residues.

This clonotype was seen more than once but under ten times. This sequence joins TRBV4-3 and TRBJ2-7; 8 positions agree with TRBD1. Germline assignment: CDR1 LGHNA and CDR2 YSLEER. V trimming: 0 bases; J trimming: 6 bases; junction bases outside the gene matches: 7. The CDR3 runs to 15 residues. DNA for the CDR3: TGCGCCAGCAGCCAAGATCGCGACAGGGGAGTCGAGCAGTACTTC. Translated: CASSQDRDRGVEQYF.

This clonotype was seen many times. The V call is TRBV15, the J call TRBJ2-5; D remains ambiguous. The CDR3 contains 15 residues. CDR1 LNHNV and CDR2 YYDKDF come from the germline V gene (reference sequence). V shed 1 base and J shed 4 bases, with 13 bases lying between them. CDR3 in DNA: TGTGCCACCAGCAGAGGGAATCGGTTAGGAGAGACCCAGTACTTC. It yields the protein CATSRGNRLGETQYF.

The V call is TRBV2, the J call TRBJ2-5, with TRBD2 matching 9 bases. CDR1 and CDR2 (germline): SNHLY, FYNNEI. J was trimmed by 5 bases and V by 3 bases; bases with no gene match: 4. The CDR3 runs 14 residues. The chain's CDR3 is CASSDAGGPETQYF. The DNA of the CDR3 is TGTGCCAGCAGTGATGCGGGGGGGCCGGAGACCCAGTACTTC.

V is TRBV7-2 and J is TRBJ2-2; possible D gene TRBD2, 7 bases. The CDR3 has 13 amino acids. Germline lookup yields CDR1 SGHTA and CDR2 FQGNSA. The V and J ends lost 8 bases and 7 bases respectively, with 14 bases between them. CDR3 coding DNA: TGTGCCAGCTTCGGGGGGCGGAACGGGGAGCTGTTTTTT. Protein: CASFGGRNGELFF.

This sequence joins TRBV5-1 and TRBJ2-7; D possibly corresponds to TRBD1 (6 bases). The CDR3 is 14 amino acids. The germline V gene has CDR1 SGHRS and CDR2 YFSETQ. With 5 bases removed from V and 3 bases from J, the gap between germline ends came to 15 bases. In DNA, the CDR3 is TGCGCCAGCAGTTGGAACAGGGAGAACTACGAGCAGTACTTC. Translation gives CASSWNRENYEQYF.

The chain combines TRBV5-8 with TRBJ2-1; 10 bases are shared with TRBD1. The CDR3 runs to 15 residues. Trimming cost V 2 bases and J 10 bases; bases outside gene matches: 9. Germline-derived CDR1 and CDR2 are SGHTS and YDEGEE. The CDR3 reads CASSLGWGTGEEQFF. The CDR3 coding sequence is TGTGCCAGCAGCTTAGGGTGGGGGACAGGGGAGGAGCAGTTCTTC.

This clonotype was picked up many times. The rearrangement links TRBV5-6 to TRBJ2-5; no clear D. Trimming cost V 5 bases and J 5 bases, with 7 bases left between them. The CDR3 totals 11 residues. CDR1 SGHDT and CDR2 YYEEEE come from the germline V gene. Written as DNA, the CDR3 is TGTGCCAGCAGTTTTGTGGAGACCCAGTACTTC. This gives the protein CASSFVETQYF.